A selection of T cell receptor beta chains follows, all from one sample in a study of spatial heterogeneity in lung cancer. A single record per CDR3 protein comes from TCRdb applying MiXCR to the 5' RACE reads. The sample has tens of thousands of distinct CDR3 sequences; 6.5% to 9.5% are singletons. The sequencing used PBMCs, collected at surgery. The receptors come from a male donor with early-stage non-small cell lung cancer. CDR3s leave out the opening cysteine and the closing phenylalanine or tryptophan. The order of the fields is V gene, J gene, CDR3 protein.

V: TRBV4-2
J: TRBJ2-7
CDR3: ASSQGVTTSYEQY

V: TRBV6-5
J: TRBJ1-1
CDR3: ASSFRRLGLTEAF

V: TRBV19
J: TRBJ2-3
CDR3: ASSRQGPTDTQY

V: TRBV7-2
J: TRBJ2-3
CDR3: ASSFWDSSTDTQY

V: TRBV5-1
J: TRBJ2-2
CDR3: ASSSLGQGTGELF

V: TRBV11-2
J: TRBJ2-1
CDR3: ASSLVGNLNNEQF

V: TRBV27
J: TRBJ2-1
CDR3: ASSLSGLASNEQF

V: TRBV24-1
J: TRBJ1-2
CDR3: ATSQGEYAYT

V: TRBV6-6
J: TRBJ2-7
CDR3: ASSSSDTTSS

V: TRBV28
J: TRBJ2-4
CDR3: ASSFSGGALAKNIQY

V: TRBV7-2
J: TRBJ2-3
CDR3: ASSGLAGVLDTQY

V: TRBV7-6
J: TRBJ2-5
CDR3: ASSARLAYQETQY

V: TRBV6-5
J: TRBJ2-7
CDR3: ASSSLGTVSYEQY

V: TRBV2
J: TRBJ1-1
CDR3: ASSERREGTEAF

V: TRBV12-3/TRBV12-4
J: TRBJ2-4
CDR3: ASSSEGGRGYAKNIQY

V: TRBV20-1
J: TRBJ2-3
CDR3: SARDPGTGLLDTQY

V: TRBV3-1
J: TRBJ1-5
CDR3: ASSQDGVQPQH

V: TRBV14
J: TRBJ2-5
CDR3: ASSQATGGETQY